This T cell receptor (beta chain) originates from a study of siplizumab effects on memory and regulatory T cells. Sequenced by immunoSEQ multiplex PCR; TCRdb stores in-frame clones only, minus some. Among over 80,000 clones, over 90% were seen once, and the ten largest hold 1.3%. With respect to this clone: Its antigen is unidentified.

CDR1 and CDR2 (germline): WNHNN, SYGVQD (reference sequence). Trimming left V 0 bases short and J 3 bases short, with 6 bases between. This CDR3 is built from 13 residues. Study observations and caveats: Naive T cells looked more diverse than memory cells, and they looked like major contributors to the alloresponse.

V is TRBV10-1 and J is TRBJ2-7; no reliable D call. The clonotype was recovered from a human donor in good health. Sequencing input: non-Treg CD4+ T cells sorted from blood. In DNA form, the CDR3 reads TGCGCCAGCAGTGAGTCCTTGCTCTACGAGCAGTACTTC. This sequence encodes CASSESLLYEQYF.